Listed here are 23 T cell receptor beta chains from one sample, sequenced in a study of blood T cell repertoires in COVID-19. Data came from immunoSEQ multiplex PCR; TCRdb stores just in-frame clones and leaves some out. The repertoire includes approximately 480,000 clones, roughly 87% of them detected once, and over 0.7% sits in the top ten. Material for sequencing was peripheral blood. The receptors originated from a man aged 18 to 30 with COVID-19, enrolled during active disease.

The CDR3 region is CAWGSRADTEAFF. The CDR3 region has the DNA TGTGCCTGGGGGAGCAGGGCGGACACTGAAGCTTTCTTT. The chain uses TRBV30 and TRBJ1-1; maybe TRBD1 (5 bases). Germline-derived CDR1 and CDR2 are GTSNPN and SVGIG (reference sequence). The length of the CDR3 is 13 residues. The V end lost 5 bases, the J end lost 3 bases, and 13 bases lay between the germline ends.

Ten or more counts support this clone. The rearrangement links TRBV27 to TRBJ2-2; 12 bases are a match to TRBD2. Unmatched junction bases numbered 4, after V lost 4 bases and J lost 4 bases. Germline CDR1 MNHEY, CDR2 SMNVEV (reference sequence). The CDR3 extends over 16 amino acids. The CDR3 spells CASSSPSGGVTGELFF. The CDR3, as DNA: TGTGCCAGCAGTTCCCCTAGCGGGGGGGTCACCGGGGAGCTGTTTTTT.

The chain uses TRBV19 and TRBJ2-3, with a weak D call TRBD2 (6 bases). The germline V gene encodes CDR1 LNHDA and CDR2 SQIVND (reference sequence). Trimming left V 3 bases short and J 7 bases short, with 14 bases between. The CDR3 contains 14 residues. This CDR3 reads CASSIGGIGNTQYF. The CDR3 bases are TGTGCCAGTAGTATTGGCGGGATAGGGAATACGCAGTATTTT.

This clone has just one count. The rearrangement links TRBV6-5 to TRBJ1-1; perhaps TRBD1 as D (5 bases). V was clipped by 5 bases and J by 8 bases, with 12 bases between them. The CDR3 is 12 residues long. Germline CDR1 and CDR2: MNHEY and SVGAGI. The CDR3 here is CASSIPGLEAFF. CDR3 DNA sequence: TGTGCCAGCAGTATACCGGGACTCGAAGCTTTCTTT.

The chain links TRBV30 to TRBJ1-5, with TRBD1 matching 8 bases. V lost 5 bases, J lost 6 bases, and 9 bases stayed unmatched. Germline loops: CDR1 GTSNPN, CDR2 SVGIG (reference sequence). The CDR3 runs 14 residues. The CDR3 coding sequence is TGTGCCTGGTCGACAGGGGATTTGGCTCAGCCCCAGCATTTT. It codes for CAWSTGDLAQPQHF.

V and J are TRBV27 and TRBJ2-7; possibly TRBD1 for D (5 bases). V lost 1 base to trimming and J lost 3 bases, with 7 bases between them. The CDR3 runs to 13 residues. Germline assignment: CDR1 MNHEY and CDR2 SMNVEV (reference sequence). The DNA of the CDR3 is TGTGCCAGCAGTTTATATGACAGCTACGAGCAGTACTTC. It specifies CASSLYDSYEQYF.

The chain uses TRBV18 and TRBJ2-5; 10 bases match TRBD2. The CDR3 spans 18 residues. J lost 1 base, V lost 4 bases, and 12 bases had no gene match. CDR1 and CDR2 from the germline V gene are KGHSH and LQKENI. CDR3 sequence reads: CASSLYSGTSVSQETQYF. In DNA form, the CDR3 reads TGTGCCAGCTCACTGTACTCCGGGACTAGCGTTTCCCAAGAGACCCAGTACTTC.

V gene TRBV24-1 combines with J gene TRBJ2-2; perhaps TRBD1 as D (6 bases). The germline gives CDR1 KGHDR, CDR2 SFDVKD. V was cut by 10 bases and J by 1 base, with 15 bases left in between. The CDR3 runs to 15 residues. The CDR3 loop reads CATRSGQQNTGELFF. The CDR3 coding sequence is TGTGCCACTAGGTCGGGACAACAGAACACCGGGGAGCTGTTTTTT.

V is TRBV3-1 (or the pseudogene TRBV3-2) and J is TRBJ2-1, with 13 bases lining up with TRBD2. Germline values: CDR1 LGHDT, CDR2 YNNKEL (reference sequence). V gave up 1 base and J gave up 15 bases; unmatched junction bases: 6. This CDR3 region has 14 residues. CDR3 protein: CASSQATSGGLWFF. CDR3 bases: TGTGCCAGCAGCCAAGCGACTAGCGGGGGGTTATGGTTCTTC.

The V call is TRBV11-3, the J call TRBJ2-6, with TRBD1 identical over 7 bases. The CDR3 consists of 15 residues. J gave up 5 bases and V 6 bases, and 7 bases lay outside the gene matches. CDR1 and CDR2 (germline): SGHNT, YENEEA. DNA of the CDR3: TGTGCCAGCAGTGGGACAGTCTTGTGGGCCAACGTCCTGACTTTC. This encodes CASSGTVLWANVLTF.

The V gene is TRBV24-1, the J gene TRBJ2-3; 9 bases are shared with TRBD1. The CDR3 extends over 13 amino acids. J was trimmed by 6 bases and V by 6 bases; bases with no gene match: 3. CDR1 is KGHDR and CDR2 is SFDVKD in the germline V gene. The CDR3 loop is CATSSGQGDTQYF. The CDR3 DNA sequence: TGTGCCACCAGTTCCGGACAGGGGGATACGCAGTATTTT.

This rearrangement joins TRBV5-1 to TRBJ2-5; D may be TRBD1 (6 bases). The CDR3 is 14 residues long. The germline V gene has CDR1 SGHRS and CDR2 YFSETQ. Trimming took 6 bases from V and 1 from J, leaving 13 bases between them. The CDR3 bases are TGCGCCAGCAACAATCAGGGGATCCAAGAGACCCAGTACTTC. It specifies CASNNQGIQETQYF.

The V and J genes are TRBV25-1 and TRBJ1-3; D uncertain. Germline-derived CDR1 and CDR2 are MGHDK and SYGVNS. V shed 1 base and J shed 0 bases, with 10 bases lying between them. The CDR3 length is 16 residues. CDR3 region: CASSESRESSGNTIYF. The CDR3 DNA reads as TGTGCCAGCAGTGAATCGAGAGAAAGCTCTGGAAACACCATATATTTT. The whole variable domain, filled in from reference TRBV25-1 and TRBJ1-3, reads EADIYQTPRYLVIGTGKKITLECSQTMGHDKMYWYQQDPGMELHLIHYSYGVNSTEKGDLSSESTVSRIRTEHFPLTLESARPSHTSQYLCASSESRESSGNTIYFGEGSWLTVV.

This clone occurred once. V and J are TRBV2 and TRBJ2-2; D remains ambiguous. Deletions cut 5 bases from V and 10 bases from J, with 17 bases between. The CDR3 is made up of 14 amino acids. Germline V gene lookup returns CDR1 SNHLY and CDR2 FYNNEI. Here the CDR3 reads CASSSGFLYEELFF. The CDR3 nucleotides read TGTGCCAGCAGTTCAGGATTCCTCTACGAGGAGCTGTTTTTT.

The gene calls are TRBV3-1 (or the pseudogene TRBV3-2) and TRBJ2-2, with D possibly matching TRBD1 (6 bases). The CDR3 covers 13 residues. V dropped 4 bases and J dropped 7 bases, with 10 bases sitting between them. Per germline, CDR1 LGHDT and CDR2 YNNKEL (reference sequence). The CDR3 region is CASSPGASGELFF. CDR3 coding DNA: TGTGCCAGCAGCCCAGGGGCAAGCGGGGAGCTGTTTTTT.

This CDR3 is CASSQDVGGLYNEQFF. The CDR3 DNA sequence: TGCGCCAGCAGCCAAGATGTCGGGGGGCTGTACAATGAGCAGTTCTTC. The chain employs TRBV4-1 and TRBJ2-1; tentatively, D is TRBD2 (7 bases). The germline V and J ends were trimmed by 0 bases and 4 bases, with 13 bases remaining between them. The CDR3 runs 16 residues. The germline gives CDR1 MGHRA, CDR2 YSYEKL.

This clone is a singleton in its sample. The chain recombines TRBV5-1 with TRBJ2-3, with D tentatively TRBD1 (5 bases). This CDR3 has 15 residues. V lost 6 bases, J lost 0 bases, and 14 bases lay in between. Per germline, CDR1 SGHRS and CDR2 YFSETQ. The CDR3 coding sequence is TGCGCCAGCAATGTGGGGCTACCCAGCACAGATACGCAGTATTTT. Amino acids: CASNVGLPSTDTQYF.

CDR3 loop: CASSLGTGVGETQYF. The CDR3 coding sequence is TGTGCCAGCAGCTTAGGAACTGGAGTTGGTGAGACCCAGTACTTC. The chain links TRBV7-7 to TRBJ2-5; D is unresolved. Trimming left V 1 base short and J 5 bases short, with 14 bases between. The CDR3 runs 15 residues. Germline V gives CDR1 SSHAT, CDR2 FNYEAQ (reference sequence).

The rearrangement joins TRBV9 to TRBJ2-1, with TRBD2 as a possible D gene (6 bases). Per the germline V gene, CDR1 is SGDLS and CDR2 is YYNGEE. The CDR3 length is 15 residues. The V end lost 0 bases, the J end lost 8 bases, and 15 bases lay between the germline ends. The CDR3 DNA is TGTGCCAGCAGCGTAGGGAGACTAGAGGCCGATGAGCAGTTCTTC. Encoded protein: CASSVGRLEADEQFF.

In DNA, the CDR3 is TGTGCCAGCTATTCTCGGTATAATTCACCCCTCCACTTT. Translated, it gives CASYSRYNSPLHF. The chain carries TRBV6-5 and TRBJ1-6; no firm D call. This CDR3 spans 13 amino acids. Germline CDR1 MNHEY, CDR2 SVGAGI. Trimming left V 8 bases short and J 4 bases short, with 9 bases between.

This chain connects TRBV12-5 to TRBJ2-4; tentatively, D is TRBD2 (6 bases). The germline V gene has CDR1 LGHNT and CDR2 FRNRAP. The CDR3 is 15 amino acids. The ends were cut back, 5 bases at V and 3 bases at J, with 14 bases in the middle. CDR3 loop: CASGAGWGDKNIQYF. CDR3 nucleotides: TGTGCTAGTGGTGCCGGTTGGGGGGACAAAAACATTCAGTACTTC. Together with reference TRBV12-5 and TRBJ2-4, the CDR3 gives the full variable domain: DARVTQTPRHKVTEMGQEVTMRCQPILGHNTVFWYRQTMMQGLELLAYFRNRAPLDDSGMPKDRFSAEMPDATLATLKIQPSEPRDSAVYFCASGAGWGDKNIQYFGAGTRLSVL.

V usage is TRBV3-1 (or the pseudogene TRBV3-2) and J usage is TRBJ2-2, with TRBD1 as a possible D gene (6 bases). The V gene's germline CDR1 is LGHDT and CDR2 YNNKEL (reference sequence). The CDR3 has 14 residues. Deletions cut 4 bases from V and 1 base from J, with 7 bases between. Written as DNA, the CDR3 is TGTGCCAGCAGCCGGACAGAGAACACCGGGGAGCTGTTTTTT. Amino acids: CASSRTENTGELFF.

The V call is TRBV3-1 (or the pseudogene TRBV3-2), the J call TRBJ2-5; 7 nucleotides line up with TRBD2. Per germline, CDR1 LGHDT and CDR2 YNNKEL (reference sequence). There are 16 residues in the CDR3. Trimming at V came to 0 bases and at J to 4 bases, leaving 8 bases not matched to a gene. The CDR3 coding sequence is TGTGCCAGCAGCCAAGATGGGGGGGTAGCAGGAGAGACCCAGTACTTC. Translated, it gives CASSQDGGVAGETQYF.